A single sample gave rise to the 10 T cell receptor beta chains below, sequenced in a study of coeliac disease. The repertoire was sequenced with immunoSEQ multiplex PCR; TCRdb's copy has only in-frame clones and lacks some. The sample yields roughly 1,300 clones, about 69% seen once. Sequenced: lamina propria lymphocytes from the gut. These receptors were obtained from a woman between 35 and 50 years old with celiac disease on a gluten-free diet, and with hypertension.

The rearrangement uses TRBV30 and TRBJ1-2; no clear D gene. The CDR3 consists of 14 residues. Germline CDR1 GTSNPN, CDR2 SVGIG (reference sequence). V lost 2 bases to trimming and J lost 4 bases, with 14 bases between them. CDR3: CAWSRPPGGYGYTF. The DNA for the CDR3 is TGTGCCTGGAGTCGCCCCCCGGGAGGCTATGGCTACACCTTC.

J is TRBJ1-6 and V is TRBV4-2; TRBD1 is a possible D gene (5 bases). The ends were cut back, 1 base at V and 8 bases at J, with 15 bases in the middle. Germline CDR1 and CDR2: LGHNA and YNFKEQ. The CDR3 spans 16 residues. The CDR3 here is CASSQGGGTTYSPLHF. DNA for the CDR3: TGTGCCAGCAGCCAAGGGGGAGGGACTACCTATTCACCCCTCCACTTT.

The V call is TRBV7-8, the J call TRBJ2-1; 13 nucleotides match TRBD2. The germline V gene encodes CDR1 SGHVS and CDR2 FQNEAQ. V trimming: 5 bases; J trimming: 4 bases; junction bases outside the gene matches: 5. The CDR3 is made up of 16 amino acids. DNA for the CDR3: TGTGCCAGCAGCCCGCGGACTAGCGGGGGTTACAATGAGCAGTTCTTC. Encoded protein: CASSPRTSGGYNEQFF.

This clone has only a few counts. It is likely a read error: a sequence one base away is far more abundant. Other DNA sequences in this sample translate to the same CDR3. The gene calls are TRBV7-9 and TRBJ2-5, with 7 bases matching TRBD1. Germline V gene lookup returns CDR1 SEHNR and CDR2 FQNEAQ (reference sequence). V dropped 1 base and J dropped 7; count of bases not matched to a gene: 12. The CDR3 is 16 residues long. CDR3 amino acids: CASSLGGLDKGATQYF. CDR3 bases: TGTGCCAGCAGCTTAGGGGGTCTCGATAAGGGGGCGACCCAGTACTTC.

The chain carries TRBV28 and TRBJ2-7; perhaps TRBD1 as D (6 bases). The germline CDR1 and CDR2 sequences are MDHEN and SYDVKM. V was shortened by 1 base and J by 8 bases, with 24 bases between the two germline ends. The CDR3 loop spans 17 amino acids. The CDR3 bases are TGTGCCAGCAGTTTATATTCAAGTGGGACACGAGGAAAAAAGCAGTACTTC. Translation: CASSLYSSGTRGKKQYF.

The V call is TRBV19, the J call TRBJ2-7; 14 nucleotides match TRBD2. This CDR3 is 17 amino acids long. From germline, CDR1 is LNHDA and CDR2 SQIVND (reference sequence). The junction had 14 bases not matched to a gene; V was cut back by 8 bases and J by 5 bases. In DNA form, the CDR3 reads TGTGCCAGTCATCGAGGGAAGGGGACTAGCGGGGGTGACGAGCAGTACTTC. Amino acid sequence: CASHRGKGTSGGDEQYF.

The chain carries TRBV9 and TRBJ2-7, with 12 bases fitting TRBD2. Germline CDR1 is SGDLS and CDR2 is YYNGEE. J was trimmed by 2 bases and V by 4 bases; bases with no gene match: 4. The CDR3 contains 15 residues. The CDR3 DNA reads as TGTGCCAGCAGCCGTAGACTAGCGGGGGCCTACGAGCAGTACTTC. It translates to CASSRRLAGAYEQYF.

The rearrangement uses TRBV2 and TRBJ2-2; D gene uncertain. Trimming cost V 4 bases and J 1 base, with 4 bases left between them. CDR3 length equals 13 residues. The V gene's germline CDR1 is SNHLY and CDR2 FYNNEI. The CDR3, as DNA: TGTGCCAGCAGTGTCGGGAACACCGGGGAGCTGTTTTTT. It encodes CASSVGNTGELFF.

The rearrangement links TRBV27 to TRBJ1-1; tentatively, D is TRBD1 (5 bases). Germline V gene lookup returns CDR1 MNHEY and CDR2 SMNVEV (reference sequence). The CDR3 has 20 amino acids. V shed 0 bases and J shed 5 bases, with 28 bases lying between them. The CDR3 is CASSLSHPGDSRFLRTEAFF. CDR3 sequence (DNA): TGTGCCAGCAGTTTATCCCACCCGGGAGACAGTCGGTTCCTAAGGACTGAAGCTTTCTTT.

In regard to this clone: An end of the junction does not agree with germline; a read error may underlie this. The genes are TRBV5-4 and TRBJ1-2; D remains unclear. Germline loops: CDR1 SGHNT, CDR2 YYREEE (reference sequence). CDR3 length: 16 residues. The CDR3 coding sequence is TGTGCCAGCCGCTTGAATCCCAAGGACTTTAGCTATGGCTACACCTTC. Amino acid sequence: CASRLNPKDFSYGYTF.